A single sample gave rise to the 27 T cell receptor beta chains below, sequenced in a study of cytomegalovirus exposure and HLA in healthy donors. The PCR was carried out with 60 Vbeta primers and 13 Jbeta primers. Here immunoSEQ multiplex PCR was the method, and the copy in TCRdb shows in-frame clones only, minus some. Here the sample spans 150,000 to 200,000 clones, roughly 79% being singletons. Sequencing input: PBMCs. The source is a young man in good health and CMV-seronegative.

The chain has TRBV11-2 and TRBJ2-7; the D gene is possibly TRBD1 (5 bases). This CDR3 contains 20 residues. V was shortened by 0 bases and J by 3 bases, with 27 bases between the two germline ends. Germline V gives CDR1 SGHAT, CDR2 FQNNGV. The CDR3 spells CASSLEGATANSGPNYEQYF. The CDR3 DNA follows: TGTGCCAGCAGCTTAGAAGGGGCGACAGCTAATTCCGGGCCCAACTACGAGCAGTACTTC.

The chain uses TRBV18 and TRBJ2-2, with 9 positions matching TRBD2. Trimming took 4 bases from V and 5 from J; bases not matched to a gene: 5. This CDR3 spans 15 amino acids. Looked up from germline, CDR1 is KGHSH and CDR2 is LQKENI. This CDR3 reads CASSRTSGQTGELFF. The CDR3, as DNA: TGTGCCAGCTCACGCACTAGCGGGCAGACCGGGGAGCTGTTTTTT.

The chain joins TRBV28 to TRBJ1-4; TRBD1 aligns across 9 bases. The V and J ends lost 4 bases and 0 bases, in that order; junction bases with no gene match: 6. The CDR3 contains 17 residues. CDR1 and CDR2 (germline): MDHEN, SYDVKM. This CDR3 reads CASSSRDRAATNEKLFF. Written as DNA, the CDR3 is TGTGCCAGCAGTTCCCGGGACAGGGCGGCAACTAATGAAAAACTGTTTTTT.

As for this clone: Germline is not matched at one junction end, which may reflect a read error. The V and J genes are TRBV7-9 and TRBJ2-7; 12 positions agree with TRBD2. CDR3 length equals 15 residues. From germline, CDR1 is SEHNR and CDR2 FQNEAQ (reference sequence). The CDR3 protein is CASSLGLAGLYEQYF. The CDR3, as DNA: TGTGCCAGCAGTTTAGGACTAGCGGGACTCTACGAGCAGTACTTC.

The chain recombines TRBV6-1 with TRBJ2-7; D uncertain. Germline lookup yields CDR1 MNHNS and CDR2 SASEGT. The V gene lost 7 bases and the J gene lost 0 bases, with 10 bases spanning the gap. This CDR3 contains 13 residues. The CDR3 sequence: CASITTSSYEQYF. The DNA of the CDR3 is TGTGCCAGCATCACTACGAGCTCCTACGAGCAGTACTTC.

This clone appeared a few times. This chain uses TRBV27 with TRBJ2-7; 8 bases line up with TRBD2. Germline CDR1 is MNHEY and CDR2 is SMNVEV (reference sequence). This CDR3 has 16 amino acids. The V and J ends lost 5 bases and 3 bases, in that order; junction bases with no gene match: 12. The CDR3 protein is CASSPTLAGGVYEQYF. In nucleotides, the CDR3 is TGTGCCAGCAGTCCGACCCTAGCCGGGGGGGTCTACGAGCAGTACTTC.

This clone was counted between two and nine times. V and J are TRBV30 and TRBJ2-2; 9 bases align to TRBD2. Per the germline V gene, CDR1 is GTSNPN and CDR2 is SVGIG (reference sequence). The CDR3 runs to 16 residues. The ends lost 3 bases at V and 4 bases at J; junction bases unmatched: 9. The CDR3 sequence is CAWRAIAGVRTGELFF. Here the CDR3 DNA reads TGTGCCTGGAGGGCAATAGCGGGAGTCCGCACCGGGGAGCTGTTTTTT.

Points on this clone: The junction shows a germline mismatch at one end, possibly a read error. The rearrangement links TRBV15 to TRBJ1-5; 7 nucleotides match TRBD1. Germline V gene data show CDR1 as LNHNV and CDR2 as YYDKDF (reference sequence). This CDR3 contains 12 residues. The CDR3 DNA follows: TGTGCCACCAGCAGAGATGGGGACAGTCGCATTTTT. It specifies CATSRDGDSRIF.

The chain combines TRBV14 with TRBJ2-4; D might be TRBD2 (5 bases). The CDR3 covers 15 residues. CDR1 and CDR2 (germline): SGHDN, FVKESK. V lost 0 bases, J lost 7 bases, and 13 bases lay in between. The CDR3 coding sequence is TGTGCCAGCAGCCAAGAACTAGGCCCCATTAACATTCAGTACTTC. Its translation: CASSQELGPINIQYF.

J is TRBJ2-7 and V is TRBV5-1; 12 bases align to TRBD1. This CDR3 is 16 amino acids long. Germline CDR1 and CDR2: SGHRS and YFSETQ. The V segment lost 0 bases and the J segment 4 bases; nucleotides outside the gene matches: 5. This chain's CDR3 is CASSLGGTGGAYEQYF. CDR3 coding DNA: TGCGCCAGCAGCTTGGGCGGGACAGGGGGCGCGTACGAGCAGTACTTC.

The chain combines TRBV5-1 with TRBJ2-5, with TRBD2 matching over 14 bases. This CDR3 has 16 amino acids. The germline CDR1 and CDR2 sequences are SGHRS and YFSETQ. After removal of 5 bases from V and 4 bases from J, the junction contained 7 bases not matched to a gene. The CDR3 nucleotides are TGCGCCAGCAGTTACCGCGGACTAGCGGGGGGAGAGACCCAGTACTTC. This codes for CASSYRGLAGGETQYF.

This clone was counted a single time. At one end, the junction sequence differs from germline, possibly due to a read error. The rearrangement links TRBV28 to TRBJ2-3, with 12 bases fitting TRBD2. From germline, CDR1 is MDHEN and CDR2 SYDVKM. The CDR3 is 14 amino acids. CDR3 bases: TGTGCCAGCAGTTTGGCGCTAGCGGGAGGGCAGGGAGGTTTT. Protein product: CASSLALAGGQGGF.

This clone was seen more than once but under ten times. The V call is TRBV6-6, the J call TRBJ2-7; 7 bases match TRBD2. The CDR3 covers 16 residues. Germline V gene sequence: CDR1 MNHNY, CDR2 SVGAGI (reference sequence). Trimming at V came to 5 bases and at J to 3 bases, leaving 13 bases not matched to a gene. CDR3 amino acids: CASSALRAGVYYEQYF. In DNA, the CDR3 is TGTGCCAGCAGTGCCCTCAGGGCGGGGGTTTACTACGAGCAGTACTTC.

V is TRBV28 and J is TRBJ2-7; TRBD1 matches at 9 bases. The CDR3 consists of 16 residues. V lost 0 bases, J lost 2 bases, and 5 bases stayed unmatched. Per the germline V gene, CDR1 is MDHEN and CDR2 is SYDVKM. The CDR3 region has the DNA TGTGCCAGCAGTTTATGGGGGACAGGGTCTGCCTACGAGCAGTACTTC. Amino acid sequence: CASSLWGTGSAYEQYF.

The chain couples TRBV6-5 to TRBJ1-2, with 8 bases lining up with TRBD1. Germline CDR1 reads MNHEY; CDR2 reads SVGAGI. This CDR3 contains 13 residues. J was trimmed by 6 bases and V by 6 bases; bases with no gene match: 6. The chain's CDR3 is CASRTTGGNGYTF. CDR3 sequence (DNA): TGTGCCAGCAGAACCACAGGGGGTAATGGCTACACCTTC.

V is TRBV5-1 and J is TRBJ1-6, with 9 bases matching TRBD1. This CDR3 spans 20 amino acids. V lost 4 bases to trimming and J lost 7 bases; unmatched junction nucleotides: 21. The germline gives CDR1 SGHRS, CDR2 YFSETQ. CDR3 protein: CASSLRSGTGKAFGNSPLHF. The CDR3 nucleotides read TGCGCCAGCAGCCTAAGATCCGGGACAGGGAAAGCCTTTGGGAATTCACCCCTCCACTTT. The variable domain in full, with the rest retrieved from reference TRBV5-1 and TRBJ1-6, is KAGVTQTPRYLIKTRGQQVTLSCSPISGHRSVSWYQQTPGQGLQFLFEYFSETQRNKGNFPGRFSGRQFSNSRSEMNVSTLELGDSALYLCASSLRSGTGKAFGNSPLHFGNGTRLTVT.

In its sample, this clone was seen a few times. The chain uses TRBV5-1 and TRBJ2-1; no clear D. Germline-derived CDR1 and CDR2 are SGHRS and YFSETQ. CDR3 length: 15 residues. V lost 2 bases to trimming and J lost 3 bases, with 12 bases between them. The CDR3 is CASSFLGFDYNEQFF. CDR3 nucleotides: TGCGCCAGCAGCTTCCTAGGTTTCGACTACAATGAGCAGTTCTTC.

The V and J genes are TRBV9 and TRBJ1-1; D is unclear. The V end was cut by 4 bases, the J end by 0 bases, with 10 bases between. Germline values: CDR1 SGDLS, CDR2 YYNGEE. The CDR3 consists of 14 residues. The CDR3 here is CASSPTSMNTEAFF. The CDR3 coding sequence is TGTGCCAGCAGCCCAACAAGTATGAACACTGAAGCTTTCTTT.

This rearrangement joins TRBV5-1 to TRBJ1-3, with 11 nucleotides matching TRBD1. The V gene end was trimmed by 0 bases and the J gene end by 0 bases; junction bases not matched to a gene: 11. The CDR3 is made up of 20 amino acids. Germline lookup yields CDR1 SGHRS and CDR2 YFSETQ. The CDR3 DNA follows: TGCGCCAGCAGCTTGGACCCAACCGGGACAGGGGGAAGCTCTGGAAACACCATATATTTT. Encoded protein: CASSLDPTGTGGSSGNTIYF.

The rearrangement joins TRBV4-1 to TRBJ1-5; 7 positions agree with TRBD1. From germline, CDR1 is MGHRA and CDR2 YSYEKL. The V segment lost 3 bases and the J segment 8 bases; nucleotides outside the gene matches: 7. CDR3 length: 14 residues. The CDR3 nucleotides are TGCGCCAGCAGCCATAGACAGGGATCAGAGCCCCAGCATTTT. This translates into CASSHRQGSEPQHF.

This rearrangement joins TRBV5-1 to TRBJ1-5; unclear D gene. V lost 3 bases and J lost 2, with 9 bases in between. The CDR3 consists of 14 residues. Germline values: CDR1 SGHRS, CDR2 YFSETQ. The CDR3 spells CASSYPEGNQPQHF. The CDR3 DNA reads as TGCGCCAGCAGCTACCCTGAGGGCAATCAGCCCCAGCATTTT.

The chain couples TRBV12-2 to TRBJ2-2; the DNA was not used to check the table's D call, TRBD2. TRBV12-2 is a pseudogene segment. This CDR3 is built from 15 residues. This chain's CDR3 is CASRLEEGNTGELFF. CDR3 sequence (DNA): TGTGCAAGTCGCTTAGAAGAGGGGAACACCGGGGAGCTGTTTTTT.

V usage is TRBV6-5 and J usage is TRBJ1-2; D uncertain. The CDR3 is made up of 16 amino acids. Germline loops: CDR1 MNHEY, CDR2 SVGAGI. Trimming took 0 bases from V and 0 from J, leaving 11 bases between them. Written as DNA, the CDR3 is TGTGCCAGCAGTTACTCGGTACGGTTGACTAACTATGGCTACACCTTC. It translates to CASSYSVRLTNYGYTF.

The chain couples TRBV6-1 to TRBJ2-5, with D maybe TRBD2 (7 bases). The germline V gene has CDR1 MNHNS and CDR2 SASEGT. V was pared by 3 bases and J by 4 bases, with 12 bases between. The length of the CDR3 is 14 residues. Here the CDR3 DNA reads TGTGCCAGCAGTGAGGGGGGGCTAGTAGAGACCCAGTACTTC. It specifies CASSEGGLVETQYF.

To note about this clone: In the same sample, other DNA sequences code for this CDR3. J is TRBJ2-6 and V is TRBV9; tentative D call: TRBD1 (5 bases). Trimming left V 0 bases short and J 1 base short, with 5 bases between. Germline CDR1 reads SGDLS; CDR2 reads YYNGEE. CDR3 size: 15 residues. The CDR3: CASSVAGSGANVLTF. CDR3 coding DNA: TGTGCCAGCAGCGTAGCAGGGTCTGGGGCCAACGTCCTGACTTTC.

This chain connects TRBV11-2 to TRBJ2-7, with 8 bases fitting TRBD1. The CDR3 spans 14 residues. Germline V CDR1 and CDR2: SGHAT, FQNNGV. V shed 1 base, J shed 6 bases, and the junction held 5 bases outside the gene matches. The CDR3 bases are TGTGCCAGCAGCTTAGTACAGGGGGTGGGCGAGCAGTACTTC. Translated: CASSLVQGVGEQYF.

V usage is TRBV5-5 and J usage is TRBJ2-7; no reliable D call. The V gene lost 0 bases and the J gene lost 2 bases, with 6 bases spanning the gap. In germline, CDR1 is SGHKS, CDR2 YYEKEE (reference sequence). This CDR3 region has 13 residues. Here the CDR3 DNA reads TGTGCCAGCAGCTTGGACATCACCTACGAGCAGTACTTC. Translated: CASSLDITYEQYF.